This passage covers 10 T cell receptor beta chains from one sample sequenced in a study of control samples from healthy donors and cancer patients. Generated by immunoSEQ multiplex PCR, the TCRdb table keeps only in-frame clones and is missing some. The data hold some 150,000 clones, with roughly 94% observed a single time. Sequenced: blood. The receptors derive from a man aged 40-49 years in good health.

V gene TRBV9 combines with J gene TRBJ2-1; 11 nucleotides align to TRBD2. CDR3 length: 20 residues. Germline V lookup: CDR1 SGDLS, CDR2 YYNGEE. J gave up 0 bases and V 3 bases, and 14 bases lay outside the gene matches. The CDR3 DNA follows: TGTGCCAGCAGCGCCAGGTCCGGGACTAGCGGATTCAGCTCCTACAATGAGCAGTTCTTC. This codes for CASSARSGTSGFSSYNEQFF.

This clone was recorded only once. The chain links TRBV4-1 to TRBJ1-2; D is unclear. Germline V gene data show CDR1 as MGHRA and CDR2 as YSYEKL. The CDR3 runs to 14 residues. Between the trimmed V and J ends, which lost 4 bases and 6 bases, there was a span of 15 bases. The CDR3: CASSLGGVGNGYTF. Written as DNA, the CDR3 is TGCGCCAGCAGCCTAGGAGGTGTAGGCAATGGCTACACCTTC.

This sequence joins TRBV12-3 or TRBV12-4 and TRBJ2-3; D is uncertain. The V gene lost 8 bases and the J gene lost 4 bases, with 13 bases spanning the gap. CDR3 length equals 13 residues. The CDR3 coding sequence is TGTGCCAGCTGCCCCCTGTATCCAGATACGCAGTATTTT. Translating gives CASCPLYPDTQYF.

V is TRBV7-8 and J is TRBJ1-2; D might be TRBD1 (5 bases). CDR1 is SGHVS and CDR2 is FQNEAQ in the germline V gene. This CDR3 is 12 amino acids long. Trimming removed 1 base from V and 8 bases from J, with 8 bases in between. CDR3 region: CASSLVGDGYTF. The CDR3, as DNA: TGTGCCAGCAGCTTAGTAGGGGACGGCTACACCTTC.

This rearrangement joins TRBV11-2 to TRBJ1-1, with D unclear. Looked up from germline, CDR1 is SGHAT and CDR2 is FQNNGV. The CDR3 length is 13 residues. Trimming shortened V by 1 base and J by 5 bases, and 8 bases separated the two germline ends. The CDR3 loop is CASSLVWGTEAFF. DNA for the CDR3: TGTGCCAGCAGCTTAGTTTGGGGAACTGAAGCTTTCTTT.

The gene calls are TRBV6-2 or TRBV6-3 and TRBJ2-1, with D possibly matching TRBD2 (5 bases). V lost 0 bases and J 7 bases, leaving 10 bases between the germline ends. Germline CDR1 MNHEY, CDR2 SVGEGT. CDR3 length: 14 residues. CDR3 protein: CASSYSTNGNEQFF. The CDR3 DNA reads as TGTGCCAGCAGTTACTCGACTAACGGTAATGAGCAGTTCTTC.

V is TRBV7-9 and J is TRBJ2-2, with TRBD1 matching 7 bases. The CDR3 has 15 residues. V was clipped by 3 bases and J by 3 bases; unmatched bases: 4. CDR1 and CDR2 (germline): SEHNR, FQNEAQ (reference sequence). CDR3 amino acids: CASSLGQSYTGELFF. The CDR3 DNA is TGTGCCAGCAGCTTGGGACAGTCATACACCGGGGAGCTGTTTTTT.

The CDR3 here is CASSEFSHAGVGSEKLFF. CDR3 coding DNA: TGTGCCAGCAGTGAATTCTCGCACGCCGGGGTCGGTAGTGAAAAACTGTTTTTT. This chain connects TRBV6-1 to TRBJ1-4; no clear D gene. Germline CDR1 reads MNHNS; CDR2 reads SASEGT. The CDR3 totals 18 residues. Trimming stripped 2 bases from V and 7 bases from J, with 23 bases between.

The sample holds one count of this clone. CDR3 DNA: TGTGCCAGCATGGGTCAATCTGAGACCTACGAGCAGTACTTC. Amino acids: CASMGQSETYEQYF. The chain has TRBV5-6 and TRBJ2-7, with no clear D. Per the germline V gene, CDR1 is SGHDT and CDR2 is YYEEEE. The CDR3 extends over 14 amino acids. Trimming took 6 bases from V and 2 from J, leaving 15 bases between them.

This clone was seen just once. This rearrangement joins TRBV27 to TRBJ2-1, with TRBD2 identical over 7 bases. This CDR3 has 16 residues. Germline values: CDR1 MNHEY, CDR2 SMNVEV (reference sequence). The ends lost 6 bases at V and 7 bases at J; junction bases unmatched: 15. CDR3 protein: CASSPSLAGVNNEQFF. CDR3 in DNA: TGTGCCAGCAGCCCCTCTCTCGCGGGAGTAAATAATGAGCAGTTCTTC.